This section outlines one T cell receptor beta chain sequence together with its context. Its antigen is unidentified. The length of the CDR3 is 16 residues. Trimming pared 3 bases from V and 5 bases from J, leaving 16 bases between. Germline-derived CDR1 and CDR2 are LGHDT and YNNKEL (reference sequence). The data were taken from a study of T cell responses to AZD1222 COVID-19 vaccine. Points from the study as a whole: None of the repertoires were sampled until the peak T cell response had passed. Reportedly, nearly half of unique spike TCRs recognized epitopes outside B.1.351/B.1.1.7 mutations. Spike-specific TCR breadth and depth both grew after two AZD1222 doses.

The protocol was immunoSEQ multiplex PCR, while the TCRdb copy is restricted to in-frame clones and leaves out a portion. This table has over 85,000 clones, about nine tenths appearing once. Samples with a second dose at about 4 or about 12 weeks were pooled together. This clonotype was obtained from an adult who received the AZD1222 COVID-19 vaccine. The sequenced sample was peripheral blood, obtained 28 days after the second AZD1222 dose. The chain uses TRBV3-1 (or the pseudogene TRBV3-2) and TRBJ2-2; D may be TRBD1 or TRBD2 (6 bases each). The DNA of the CDR3 is TGTGCCAGCAGCCAGGGCGGGAAAAGGGGGACCGGGGAGCTGTTTTTT. The encoded protein is CASSQGGKRGTGELFF.